These 24 T cell receptor beta chains originate from one sample sequenced in a study of OX40 agonist ivuxolimab in advanced cancers. Method: immunoSEQ multiplex PCR; TCRdb's copy keeps in-frame clones and lacks some. This sample has 60,000 to 65,000 clones; roughly 90% occur once, and the top ten carry 0.62%. The material sequenced was CD4+ or CD8+ T cells sorted from blood, taken in a trial of the OX40 agonist ivuxolimab. These receptors were collected from an adult with an advanced solid tumor such as melanoma, head and neck, liver or kidney cancer.

The rearrangement uses TRBV5-1 and TRBJ1-6; D is possibly TRBD1 (6 bases). V lost 3 bases to trimming and J lost 7 bases, with 17 bases between them. This CDR3 comprises 16 residues. The germline CDR1 and CDR2 sequences are SGHRS and YFSETQ. CDR3 region: CASSSRGGYENSPLHF. DNA for the CDR3: TGCGCCAGCAGCTCCCGAGGGGGATACGAGAATTCACCCCTCCACTTT.

V is TRBV5-4 and J is TRBJ2-7, with D hard to call. The CDR3 totals 13 residues. Germline V CDR1 and CDR2: SGHNT, YYREEE (reference sequence). The ends were cut back, 0 bases at V and 3 bases at J, with 7 bases in the middle. The CDR3 loop is CASSLVSGYEQYF. The DNA of the CDR3 is TGTGCCAGCAGCTTGGTCTCTGGCTACGAGCAGTACTTC.

The rearrangement uses TRBV10-3 and TRBJ2-5; 15 positions match TRBD2. The J segment lost 5 bases and the V segment lost 3 bases, leaving 4 bases of the junction unmatched. The CDR3 loop spans 16 amino acids. Germline V gene sequence: CDR1 ENHRY, CDR2 SYGVKD. This CDR3 is CAISDGLAGGWETQYF. The CDR3 coding sequence is TGTGCCATCAGTGACGGACTAGCGGGGGGGTGGGAGACCCAGTACTTC.

The CDR3 bases are TGTGCCAGCAGAGGACAGGGAAATTCACCCCTCCACTTT. Translation gives CASRGQGNSPLHF. V usage is TRBV6-6 and J usage is TRBJ1-6; 8 bases are shared with TRBD1. V lost 6 bases to trimming and J lost 7 bases; unmatched junction nucleotides: 2. CDR1 MNHNY and CDR2 SVGAGI come from the germline V gene (reference sequence). CDR3 length: 13 amino acids.

The rearrangement links TRBV6-6 to TRBJ1-1, with D uncertain. This CDR3 is built from 13 residues. V lost 5 bases to trimming and J lost 1 base, with 8 bases between them. Germline V lookup: CDR1 MNHNY, CDR2 SVGAGI (reference sequence). The CDR3 sequence is CASSLFQNTEAFF. As DNA, the CDR3 is TGTGCCAGCAGTCTCTTCCAGAACACTGAAGCTTTCTTT.

The rearrangement links TRBV15 to TRBJ2-3; 13 nucleotides match TRBD2. This CDR3 comprises 18 residues. After removal of 0 bases from V and 6 bases from J, the junction contained 9 bases not matched to a gene. From germline, CDR1 is LNHNV and CDR2 YYDKDF (reference sequence). CDR3 residues: CATSRDLNGLAGADTQYF. The CDR3 nucleotides are TGTGCCACCAGCAGAGATTTGAACGGACTAGCGGGGGCTGATACGCAGTATTTT. Based on the CDR3 plus reference TRBV15 and TRBJ2-3, the full variable domain is DAMVIQNPRYQVTQFGKPVTLSCSQTLNHNVMYWYQQKSSQAPKLLFHYYDKDFNNEADTPDNFQSRRPNTSFCFLDIRSPGLGDTAMYLCATSRDLNGLAGADTQYFGPGTRLTVL.

The V and J genes are TRBV6-1 and TRBJ1-6; D not certain. This CDR3 region has 13 residues. Germline values: CDR1 MNHNS, CDR2 SASEGT. Between the trimmed V and J ends, which lost 5 bases and 10 bases, there was a span of 12 bases. For the CDR3, the DNA is TGTGCCAGCAGTTATAATGACCAATCACCCCTCCACTTT. Its translation: CASSYNDQSPLHF.

The gene calls are TRBV11-3 and TRBJ1-4; 7 nucleotides agree with TRBD1. The V gene's germline CDR1 is SGHNT and CDR2 YENEEA. The V gene end was trimmed by 5 bases and the J gene end by 12 bases; junction bases not matched to a gene: 9. The CDR3 contains 13 residues. The CDR3 protein is CASSPDRVAQLFF. The CDR3 coding sequence is TGTGCCAGCAGCCCTGACAGGGTTGCACAACTGTTTTTT.

The V call is TRBV6-6, the J call TRBJ1-2, with 8 bases that match TRBD1. The CDR3 consists of 14 residues. Germline V gene data show CDR1 as MNHNY and CDR2 as SVGAGI (reference sequence). The V and J ends lost 5 bases and 8 bases, in that order; junction bases with no gene match: 10. The CDR3 loop is CASSKGQAREGYTF. The CDR3 nucleotides are TGTGCCAGCAGTAAGGGACAGGCCCGGGAGGGCTACACCTTC.

J is TRBJ1-6 and V is TRBV6-4, with 7 bases aligning to TRBD1. Looked up from germline, CDR1 is MRHNA and CDR2 is SNTAGT. The CDR3 is 13 amino acids. V lost 5 bases and J lost 12; bases outside the gene matches: 7. The chain's CDR3 is CASSLGTEQPLHF. The CDR3 DNA reads as TGTGCCAGCAGTCTCGGGACAGAACAACCCCTCCACTTT.

The rearrangement joins TRBV5-1 to TRBJ2-1; 8 bases align to TRBD1. Germline V lookup: CDR1 SGHRS, CDR2 YFSETQ. The CDR3 is 14 residues long. The J segment lost 6 bases and the V segment lost 4 bases, leaving 6 bases of the junction unmatched. The CDR3 loop reads CASSGQGITNEQFF. In DNA form, the CDR3 reads TGCGCCAGCAGCGGACAGGGTATCACCAATGAGCAGTTCTTC. Supplemented by reference TRBV5-1 and TRBJ2-1, the full variable domain reads KAGVTQTPRYLIKTRGQQVTLSCSPISGHRSVSWYQQTPGQGLQFLFEYFSETQRNKGNFPGRFSGRQFSNSRSEMNVSTLELGDSALYLCASSGQGITNEQFFGPGTRLTVL.

This clone was detected once. The chain couples TRBV19 to TRBJ2-5, with 12 positions matching TRBD2. CDR1 is LNHDA, CDR2 SQIVND, per germline (reference sequence). The V gene end was trimmed by 6 bases and the J gene end by 4 bases; junction bases not matched to a gene: 12. The CDR3 is 17 residues long. This chain's CDR3 is CASRPGLAGPGGETQYF. CDR3 bases: TGTGCCAGTAGGCCGGGACTAGCGGGCCCCGGGGGAGAGACCCAGTACTTC.

J is TRBJ2-7 and V is TRBV7-3; 7 bases line up with TRBD1. The J segment lost 2 bases and the V segment lost 8 bases, leaving 9 bases of the junction unmatched. This CDR3 is built from 14 residues. The V gene's germline CDR1 is SGHTA and CDR2 FQGTGA. The CDR3 nucleotides are TGTGCCAGCGCCCTGACAGGGATAACCTACGAGCAGTACTTC. This codes for CASALTGITYEQYF.

The J gene is TRBJ1-2, the V gene TRBV5-1; possible D gene TRBD1, 5 bases. From germline, CDR1 is SGHRS and CDR2 YFSETQ. With 4 bases removed from V and 3 bases from J, the gap between germline ends came to 25 bases. The CDR3 extends over 18 amino acids. The DNA for the CDR3 is TGCGCCAGCAGCCCCCGGGGGGACGTCCTCGACGGGCACTATGGCTACACCTTC. Its protein is CASSPRGDVLDGHYGYTF. The full variable domain, with the rest looked up from reference TRBV5-1 and TRBJ1-2, is KAGVTQTPRYLIKTRGQQVTLSCSPISGHRSVSWYQQTPGQGLQFLFEYFSETQRNKGNFPGRFSGRQFSNSRSEMNVSTLELGDSALYLCASSPRGDVLDGHYGYTFGSGTRLTVV.

V and J are TRBV6-1 and TRBJ2-5; 9 nucleotides agree with TRBD2. Per the germline V gene, CDR1 is MNHNS and CDR2 is SASEGT. CDR3 length equals 15 residues. J gave up 1 base and V 6 bases, and 6 bases lay outside the gene matches. The CDR3 nucleotides are TGTGCCAGCAGGCCCAGCGGGGGGCCCCAAGAGACCCAGTACTTC. Its translation: CASRPSGGPQETQYF.

This clone showed up just once. This chain uses TRBV7-9 with TRBJ2-7; unclear D gene. In germline, CDR1 is SEHNR, CDR2 FQNEAQ (reference sequence). V was shortened by 1 base and J by 0 bases, with 7 bases between the two germline ends. The CDR3 runs to 14 residues. The CDR3, as DNA: TGTGCCAGCAGCTTAGGATGGGACTCCTACGAGCAGTACTTC. This sequence encodes CASSLGWDSYEQYF.

The J gene is TRBJ2-7, the V gene TRBV11-2, with D possibly being TRBD2 (6 bases). The CDR3 contains 13 residues. The V gene's germline CDR1 is SGHAT and CDR2 FQNNGV. V lost 4 bases to trimming and J lost 10 bases, with 17 bases between them. The CDR3 is CASSSPGWRDQYF. CDR3 DNA: TGTGCCAGCAGCTCTCCTGGGTGGAGGGATCAGTACTTC.

The CDR3 DNA follows: TGTGCCAGCAGCTTACCTAGCGGACCCTTTTCCTACGAGCAGTACTTC. As protein: CASSLPSGPFSYEQYF. The V and J genes are TRBV5-4 and TRBJ2-7; 7 nucleotides align to TRBD2. V dropped 2 bases and J dropped 1; count of bases not matched to a gene: 9. This CDR3 has 16 amino acids. CDR1 is SGHNT and CDR2 is YYREEE in the germline V gene (reference sequence).

This chain links TRBV10-2 with TRBJ1-5; the D gene is possibly TRBD1 (6 bases). Per germline, CDR1 WSHSY and CDR2 SAAADI. CDR3 length: 16 residues. V lost 11 bases to trimming and J lost 6 bases, with 26 bases between them. CDR3 residues: CASRGAGLRGGQPQHF. The CDR3 coding sequence is TGCGCCTCTCGAGGGGCCGGACTCAGGGGCGGTCAGCCCCAGCATTTT.

This clone was seen a handful of times. The V and J genes are TRBV5-8 and TRBJ2-1; 10 bases align to TRBD1. Germline trimming cut 4 bases from V and 6 bases from J; bases unmatched to any gene: 7. Looked up from germline, CDR1 is SGHTS and CDR2 is YDEGEE. This CDR3 has 15 amino acids. The DNA of the CDR3 is TGTGCCAGCAGCGTGAGACAGGGGGCAAGCAATGAGCAGTTCTTC. This codes for CASSVRQGASNEQFF. Together with reference TRBV5-8 and TRBJ2-1, the CDR3 gives the full variable domain: EAGVTQSPTHLIKTRGQQATLRCSPISGHTSVYWYQQALGLGLQFLLWYDEGEERNRGNFPPRFSGRQFPNYSSELNVNALELEDSALYLCASSVRQGASNEQFFGPGTRLTVL.

This clone was detected only a few times. This sequence joins TRBV19 and TRBJ1-5; no clear D. Trimming removed 2 bases at V and 9 bases at J, with 17 bases between. CDR3 length: 15 amino acids. The germline CDR1 and CDR2 sequences are LNHDA and SQIVND (reference sequence). The CDR3 DNA reads as TGTGCCAGTAGTATAACCCAGGACTCCATGGGGCCCCAGCATTTT. Protein sequence: CASSITQDSMGPQHF.

The rearrangement joins TRBV10-3 to TRBJ1-1; tentative D call: TRBD1 (5 bases). V was clipped by 8 bases and J by 4 bases, with 14 bases between them. There are 13 residues in the CDR3. Germline CDR1 reads ENHRY; CDR2 reads SYGVKD. Written as DNA, the CDR3 is TGTGCCATCGGGCCGGGACCCGCCACTGAAGCTTTCTTT. Translated: CAIGPGPATEAFF.

V and J are TRBV6-5 and TRBJ2-3; 9 positions agree with TRBD2. The CDR3 sequence is 16 residues long. Germline CDR1 and CDR2: MNHEY and SVGAGI. J gave up 0 bases and V 2 bases, and 3 bases lay outside the gene matches. CDR3 sequence: CASSYASGGSTDTQYF. CDR3 nucleotides: TGTGCCAGCAGTTACGCCAGCGGGGGGAGCACAGATACGCAGTATTTT.

This rearrangement joins TRBV6-1 to TRBJ1-1; TRBD1 matches 8 bases. CDR3 length: 15 residues. Germline trimming cut 4 bases from V and 1 base from J; bases unmatched to any gene: 5. CDR1 and CDR2 (germline): MNHNS, SASEGT. The CDR3 here is CASSAGTGANTEAFF. The DNA of the CDR3 is TGTGCCAGCAGTGCGGGGACAGGAGCGAACACTGAAGCTTTCTTT.